This TCR beta chain derives from a study of T cells after yellow fever vaccination. Each CDR3 protein is one row after TCRdb ran MiXCR on the 5' RACE reads. The data contain about 74,000 distinct CDR3 sequences, roughly 6.9% of them singletons. The CDR3 totals 13 residues. Trimming stripped 5 bases from V and 6 bases from J, with 14 bases between. Germline V gives CDR1 MNHNS, CDR2 SASEGT. This TCR was sampled from a man aged 18 to 30 who received the YFV17D yellow fever vaccine. The chain is built from TRBV6-1 and TRBJ2-7; TRBD1 might be the D (5 bases). The specimen was CD8+ T cells sorted from PBMCs, collected 5 to 6 days after the first yellow fever vaccination. The chain's CDR3 is CASSRSRQFEQYF. As DNA, the CDR3 is TGTGCCAGCAGTCGTTCTCGACAGTTCGAGCAGTACTTC.